This is a list of T cell receptor beta chains from one sample in a study of Ad26.COV2.S vaccination and SARS-CoV-2 variants. Measured with immunoSEQ multiplex PCR; TCRdb has only the in-frame clones, and not every one. This table has 510,000 or so clones, about 83% appearing once. Sequencing used peripheral blood, obtained in a trial of Ad26.COV2.S vaccine versus placebo. These receptor sequences come from a person aged 18-65 years who received the Ad26.COV2.S COVID-19 vaccine or a placebo. Both conserved end residues are part of each CDR3.

v_gene	CDR3aa
TRBV15	CATSRRGGASAFF
TRBV2	CASAQETQYF
TRBV9	CASSVGSGWGETQYF
TRBV7-6	CASSLGEGLVETQYF
TRBV2	CASSLGGYEQYF
TRBV4-2	CASSQEGVTSGREF
TRBV6-5	CAIGSPGNPTPEQYF
TRBV5-1	CASSLYQATYNEQFF
TRBV19	CASSILLPGGLVEFF
TRBV6-4	CASSESRRNEQFF
TRBV6-1	CASSERRGLVTSDTQYF
TRBV9	CASSPRQNSPLHF
TRBV7-2	CASSRGLWETQYF
TRBV30	CAWSDTTEAFF
TRBV6-5	CATGAPTGELFF
TRBV7-2	CASSLGLAGAAYQETQYF
TRBV2	CASRYGQDNEKLFF
TRBV30	CAWSPGGSQETQYF
TRBV30	CAWSETGSTQYF
TRBV28	CASRPPGQNTEAFF
TRBV30	CAWTTTDRGPETQYF
TRBV18	CASSPENTIYF
TRBV5-1	CASSPTGGGAEAFF
TRBV5-6	CASSLIGRTDTQYF
TRBV19	CASSVRDRRDGYTF
TRBV13	CASSHGKANEQYF
TRBV7-8	CASSRSLSGNTIYF
TRBV24-1	CATSDSYRESGVAFF
TRBV4-3	CASSQDGSGSSYNEQFF
TRBV30	CAWSGGSTDTQYF
TRBV19	CASSPRGQGIRSYNEQFF
TRBV28	CAARDPGLAGAVREQYF
TRBV30	CAWSVGTTTADTQYF
TRBV5-6	CASSLRTARHGYTF
TRBV6-4	CASSEDRNSPLHF
TRBV5-6	CASSLTVAESTNEKLFF
TRBV19	CASSIVRTGGYTF
TRBV29-1	CSVEVRGISYNEQFF
TRBV6-2/TRBV6-3	CASSDPGLDTEAFF
TRBV19	CASSRDRQATEAFF
TRBV6-5	CASSYFRDRGNEQYF
TRBV18	CASSPTSGRANEQFF
TRBV2	CASSEGLGVEKLFF
TRBV5-1	CASSEGGSSYNSPLHF
TRBV5-1	CASSRGPGWGTDTQYF
TRBV9	CASSVGGGYSYEQYF
TRBV29-1	CSVTAGQGASGYTF
TRBV2	CASRVQGYEQYF
TRBV7-2	CASSHGQGAGRTQYF
TRBV9	CASGWGNTGELFF
TRBV27	CASSVRGPGSPYEQYF